Below, 24 T cell receptor beta chains from the same sample are listed, as sequenced in a study of T cell changes during pregnancy in multiple sclerosis. Produced via immunoSEQ multiplex PCR; TCRdb's table is partial and in-frame only. The sample consists of about 59,000 clones, over 85% of them appearing once. Sequences were derived from CD8+ T cells from peripheral blood mononuclear cells, sampled in the third trimester of pregnancy. The receptors here all came from a female donor with multiple sclerosis, enrolled in a pregnancy study.

The rearrangement joins TRBV29-1 to TRBJ2-5; possibly TRBD2 for D (6 bases). V lost 5 bases and J 1 base, leaving 11 bases between the germline ends. Per germline, CDR1 SQVTM and CDR2 ANQGSEA. The CDR3 consists of 13 residues. The CDR3 DNA reads as TGCAGCGTTCGGACGGGACTCCAAGAGACCCAGTACTTC. Protein product: CSVRTGLQETQYF.

The V call is TRBV2, the J call TRBJ2-1, with 9 bases matching TRBD2. There are 15 residues in the CDR3. Germline V gene data show CDR1 as SNHLY and CDR2 as FYNNEI. V lost 2 bases, J lost 7 bases, and 6 bases stayed unmatched. Here the CDR3 DNA reads TGTGCCAGCAGTGAACTAGCGGGATTGGGTAATGAGCAGTTCTTC. Protein sequence: CASSELAGLGNEQFF.

This chain joins TRBV28 and TRBJ2-1; the match to TRBD1 covers 9 bases. The V gene's germline CDR1 is MDHEN and CDR2 SYDVKM. There are 15 residues in the CDR3. Trimming cost V 5 bases and J 5 bases; bases outside gene matches: 7. CDR3 amino acids: CASSIRDRVNNEQFF. The CDR3 bases are TGTGCCAGCAGTATCCGGGACAGGGTAAACAATGAGCAGTTCTTC.

V is TRBV5-1 and J is TRBJ2-5, with 8 bases matching TRBD1. In germline, CDR1 is SGHRS, CDR2 YFSETQ. The length of the CDR3 is 17 residues. Trimming cost V 6 bases and J 5 bases; bases outside gene matches: 18. CDR3 sequence reads: CASNLPAQGANEETQYF. The CDR3 nucleotides are TGCGCCAGCAACCTACCGGCCCAGGGGGCTAACGAGGAGACCCAGTACTTC.

The chain joins TRBV4-1 to TRBJ2-5; the match to TRBD2 covers 7 bases. Germline loops: CDR1 MGHRA, CDR2 YSYEKL. The ends lost 4 bases at V and 4 bases at J; junction bases unmatched: 12. This CDR3 is built from 16 residues. This chain's CDR3 is CASSPTGGLVPETQYF. In DNA, the CDR3 is TGCGCCAGCAGCCCCACCGGAGGACTAGTCCCAGAGACCCAGTACTTC.

The chain uses TRBV15 and TRBJ2-7, with unresolved D. V lost 10 bases to trimming and J lost 5 bases, with 24 bases between them. Germline V gives CDR1 LNHNV, CDR2 YYDKDF (reference sequence). This CDR3 is built from 15 residues. The DNA of the CDR3 is TGTGCCATCGCCGCTAGAGACGGCGGCCCCCACGAGCAGTACTTC. It specifies CAIAARDGGPHEQYF.

Concerning this clone: Within the sample, other DNA sequences also encode this same CDR3. V gene TRBV30 combines with J gene TRBJ1-1; D ambiguous. CDR3 length: 13 amino acids. Between the trimmed V and J ends, which lost 0 bases and 1 base, there was a span of 6 bases. The germline V gene encodes CDR1 GTSNPN and CDR2 SVGIG (reference sequence). CDR3: CAWSVTENTEAFF. The CDR3, as DNA: TGTGCCTGGAGTGTAACAGAGAACACTGAAGCTTTCTTT.

This clone was recorded once. This chain links TRBV7-6 with TRBJ2-1; 7 bases fit TRBD1. The CDR3 length is 13 residues. After removal of 4 bases from V and 10 bases from J, the junction contained 7 bases not matched to a gene. Germline CDR1 is SGHVS and CDR2 is FNYEAQ. The CDR3 protein is CASSSETGPEQFF. CDR3 bases: TGTGCCAGCAGCTCCGAGACAGGGCCAGAGCAGTTCTTC.

V is TRBV6-5 and J is TRBJ2-7; D not resolved. There are 14 residues in the CDR3. CDR1 and CDR2 from the germline V gene are MNHEY and SVGAGI. The V gene lost 5 bases and the J gene lost 5 bases, with 16 bases spanning the gap. This CDR3 reads CASSPRVVNHEQYF. Here the CDR3 DNA reads TGTGCCAGCAGTCCTCGGGTCGTAAACCACGAGCAGTACTTC.

This clone was detected only once. CDR3 coding DNA: TGTGCCAGCAGTTTCCGCGGGAGTCTCTACAATGAGCAGTTCTTC. Protein sequence: CASSFRGSLYNEQFF. This chain joins TRBV28 and TRBJ2-1; TRBD2 matches 7 bases. Germline trimming cut 3 bases from V and 3 bases from J; bases unmatched to any gene: 5. CDR3 length: 15 amino acids. Germline V gene lookup returns CDR1 MDHEN and CDR2 SYDVKM.

This chain links TRBV27 with TRBJ2-7, with 7 bases aligning to TRBD1. The CDR3 sequence is 15 residues long. Germline lookup yields CDR1 MNHEY and CDR2 SMNVEV (reference sequence). The junction had 6 bases not matched to a gene; V was cut back by 4 bases and J by 0 bases. CDR3 sequence reads: CASSYAGTASYEQYF. The CDR3 DNA follows: TGTGCCAGCAGTTATGCCGGGACAGCCTCCTACGAGCAGTACTTC.

V usage is TRBV19 and J usage is TRBJ2-2; a possible D gene is TRBD1 (5 bases). Trimming took off 5 bases at V and 3 bases at J, with 13 bases between the two ends. Per the germline V gene, CDR1 is LNHDA and CDR2 is SQIVND (reference sequence). There are 15 residues in the CDR3. CDR3 loop: CASSDTLGHTGELFF. CDR3 DNA: TGTGCCAGTAGTGACACTTTGGGGCACACCGGGGAGCTGTTTTTT. Combining the CDR3 with reference TRBV19 and TRBJ2-2 gives the whole variable domain DGGITQSPKYLFRKEGQNVTLSCEQNLNHDAMYWYRQDPGQGLRLIYYSQIVNDFQKGDIAEGYSVSREKKESFPLTVTSAQKNPTAFYLCASSDTLGHTGELFFGEGSRLTVL.

The gene calls are TRBV27 and TRBJ1-5, with 10 bases lining up with TRBD1. The trim removed 6 bases at V and 3 bases at J, leaving 2 bases unmatched. Germline V gives CDR1 MNHEY, CDR2 SMNVEV (reference sequence). This CDR3 has 14 amino acids. The CDR3 here is CASRGQGYNQPQHF. The CDR3 DNA reads TGTGCCAGCAGGGGACAGGGGTACAATCAGCCCCAGCATTTT.

The chain uses TRBV5-1 and TRBJ2-5; 11 positions agree with TRBD2. V lost 4 bases and J lost 3; bases outside the gene matches: 2. Germline V lookup: CDR1 SGHRS, CDR2 YFSETQ. The CDR3 spans 14 residues. CDR3 amino acids: CASSTSGRKETQYF. The DNA for the CDR3 is TGCGCCAGCAGCACTAGCGGGAGAAAAGAGACCCAGTACTTC. Together with reference TRBV5-1 and TRBJ2-5, the CDR3 gives the full variable domain: KAGVTQTPRYLIKTRGQQVTLSCSPISGHRSVSWYQQTPGQGLQFLFEYFSETQRNKGNFPGRFSGRQFSNSRSEMNVSTLELGDSALYLCASSTSGRKETQYFGPGTRLLVL.

The chain recombines TRBV27 with TRBJ2-6, with D maybe TRBD1 (6 bases). Germline CDR1 and CDR2: MNHEY and SMNVEV (reference sequence). The CDR3 runs 16 residues. Deletions cut 2 bases from V and 0 bases from J, with 8 bases between. CDR3 sequence reads: CASSLTGTSGANVLTF. The CDR3 region has the DNA TGTGCCAGCAGTTTAACAGGGACCTCTGGGGCCAACGTCCTGACTTTC.

This clone appeared once. V and J are TRBV7-6 and TRBJ2-7; weak D call: TRBD1 (6 bases). This CDR3 has 14 amino acids. Trimming stripped 5 bases from V and 6 bases from J, with 17 bases between. The germline V gene has CDR1 SGHVS and CDR2 FNYEAQ. CDR3 in DNA: TGTGCCAGCAGCACCCAGGAACAGGGCCCCGAGCAGTACTTC. Protein sequence: CASSTQEQGPEQYF.

The chain couples TRBV2 to TRBJ1-1, with 7 bases that match TRBD1. Trimming cost V 8 bases and J 4 bases; bases outside gene matches: 10. In germline, CDR1 is SNHLY, CDR2 FYNNEI. The CDR3 is made up of 14 amino acids. CDR3 nucleotide sequence: TGTGCCAGCTTCTCACAGGGGTTGAGCACTGAAGCTTTCTTT. Its translation is CASFSQGLSTEAFF.

The chain is built from TRBV28 and TRBJ1-5; D is ambiguous. The CDR3 has 15 residues. V was clipped by 7 bases and J by 0 bases, with 13 bases between them. The germline V gene encodes CDR1 MDHEN and CDR2 SYDVKM. The CDR3 coding sequence is TGTGCCAGCACCCTTCCGGTCAATAGCAATCAGCCCCAGCATTTT. Amino acids: CASTLPVNSNQPQHF. The full variable domain, its missing parts supplied by reference TRBV28 and TRBJ1-5, is DVKVTQSSRYLVKRTGEKVFLECVQDMDHENMFWYRQDPGLGLRLIYFSYDVKMKEKGDIPEGYSVSREKKERFSLILESASTNQTSMYLCASTLPVNSNQPQHFGDGTRLSIL.

V usage is TRBV10-3 and J usage is TRBJ1-5, with D possibly matching TRBD1 (5 bases). V was shortened by 5 bases and J by 0 bases, with 11 bases between the two germline ends. Germline V CDR1 and CDR2: ENHRY, SYGVKD. The CDR3 runs to 15 residues. CDR3 DNA: TGTGCCATCAGTAATACAGGTGATAGCAATCAGCCCCAGCATTTT. Protein sequence: CAISNTGDSNQPQHF.

The chain recombines TRBV7-9 with TRBJ1-2; D is unresolved. Deletions cut 2 bases from V and 5 bases from J, with 15 bases between. CDR3 length: 15 amino acids. The germline CDR1 and CDR2 sequences are SEHNR and FQNEAQ (reference sequence). CDR3 amino acids: CASSLPAGLSYGYTF. The CDR3 DNA is TGTGCCAGCAGCTTACCGGCAGGTCTTTCGTATGGCTACACCTTC.

V is TRBV5-6 and J is TRBJ1-1; TRBD1 matches at 7 bases. From germline, CDR1 is SGHDT and CDR2 YYEEEE. The CDR3 length is 15 residues. J gave up 5 bases and V 0 bases, and 7 bases lay outside the gene matches. The CDR3 is CASSLGAGGRTEAFF. The CDR3 coding sequence is TGTGCCAGCAGCTTGGGGGCAGGGGGAAGGACTGAAGCTTTCTTT.

The CDR3 DNA reads as TGTGCCAGCAGCTTGGGACTAGCGGATGAGCAGTTCTTC. Its protein product is CASSLGLADEQFF. This chain links TRBV5-8 with TRBJ2-1, with 9 bases matching TRBD2. Looked up from germline, CDR1 is SGHTS and CDR2 is YDEGEE. The CDR3 spans 13 residues. V was clipped by 0 bases and J by 8 bases; unmatched bases: 0. Drawing the rest from reference TRBV5-8 and TRBJ2-1, the complete variable domain is EAGVTQSPTHLIKTRGQQATLRCSPISGHTSVYWYQQALGLGLQFLLWYDEGEERNRGNFPPRFSGRQFPNYSSELNVNALELEDSALYLCASSLGLADEQFFGPGTRLTVL.

The J gene is TRBJ2-7, the V gene TRBV25-1; TRBD1 agrees at 8 bases. CDR3 size: 14 residues. Trimming at V came to 9 bases and at J to 3 bases, leaving 10 bases not matched to a gene. The germline V gene has CDR1 MGHDK and CDR2 SYGVNS. Here the CDR3 DNA reads TGTGCCAGGAGACCGACAGGGGCCTTCTACGAGCAGTACTTC. The encoded protein is CARRPTGAFYEQYF.

This chain joins TRBV29-1 and TRBJ2-2, with D perhaps matching TRBD2 (6 bases). CDR3 length: 14 residues. V gave up 4 bases and J gave up 2 bases, with 11 bases separating them. Germline V CDR1 and CDR2: SQVTM, ANQGSEA. For the CDR3, the DNA is TGCAGCGTTGTCGGGACTGCAAACACCGGGGAGCTGTTTTTT. It translates to CSVVGTANTGELFF.